The sequence of this T cell receptor (beta chain) was determined in a study of T cells in Graves' hyperthyroidism and ophthalmopathy. Study-wide results and caveats: Most expanded thyroid clonotypes above 0.001 also appeared in blood. Classification by a 13 V-J model distinguished ophthalmopathy from stable hyperthyroidism.

It was RNA transcripts that yielded the amplified TCR beta CDR3 regions. First-round RT-PCR of the TCR CDR3 relied on the HTBI primer set. TCRdb processed the multiplex PCR reads anew with MiXCR; each CDR3 protein has one entry. The data hold approximately 700,000 distinct CDR3 sequences, with roughly 45% observed a single time. Lactation, pregnancy, other autoimmune disease or uncontrolled infection led to exclusion of patients. Clinical symptoms, serum thyroxine, TRAb, thyroid ultrasound and orbital computed tomography informed diagnoses. This CDR3 spans 13 amino acids. Between the trimmed V and J ends, which lost 2 bases and 3 bases, there was a span of 7 bases. CDR1 and CDR2 (germline): SGHAT, FQNNGV. Concerning this clonotype itself: Antigen specificity is unknown.

The V gene is TRBV11-2, the J gene TRBJ1-2, with D unresolved. The sequence came from an adult man with Graves' disease, either hyperthyroidism or ophthalmopathy (not recorded which). The sequencing sample was made of peripheral blood or thyroid tissue (not recorded which). The CDR3 nucleotides are TGTGCCAGCAGCTTATGGGTGGACTATGGCTACACCTTC. It codes for CASSLWVDYGYTF.